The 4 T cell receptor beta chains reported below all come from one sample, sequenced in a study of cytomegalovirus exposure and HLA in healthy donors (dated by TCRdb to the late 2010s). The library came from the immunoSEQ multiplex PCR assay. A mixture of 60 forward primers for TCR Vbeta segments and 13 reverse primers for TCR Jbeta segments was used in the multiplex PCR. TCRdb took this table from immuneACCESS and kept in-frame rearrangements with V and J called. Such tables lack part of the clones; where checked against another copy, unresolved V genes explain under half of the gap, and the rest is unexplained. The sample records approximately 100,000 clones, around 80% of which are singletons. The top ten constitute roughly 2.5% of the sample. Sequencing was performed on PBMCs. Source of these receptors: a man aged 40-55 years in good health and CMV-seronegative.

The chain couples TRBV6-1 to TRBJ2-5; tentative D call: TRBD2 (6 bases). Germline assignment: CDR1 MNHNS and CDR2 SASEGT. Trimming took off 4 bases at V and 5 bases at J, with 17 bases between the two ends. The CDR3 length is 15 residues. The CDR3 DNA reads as TGTGCCAGCAGTGGCTATGGGGGGTTGAAGGAGACCCAGTACTTC. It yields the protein CASSGYGGLKETQYF.

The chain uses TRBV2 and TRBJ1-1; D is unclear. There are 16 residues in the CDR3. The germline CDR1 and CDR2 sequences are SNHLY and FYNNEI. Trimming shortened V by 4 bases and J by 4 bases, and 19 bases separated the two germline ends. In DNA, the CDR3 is TGTGCCAGCAGTGGACCCAAAAAACGGGGATCCACTGAAGCTTTCTTT. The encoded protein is CASSGPKKRGSTEAFF. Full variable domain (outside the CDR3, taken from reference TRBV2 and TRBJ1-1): EPEVTQTPSHQVTQMGQEVILRCVPISNHLYFYWYRQILGQKVEFLVSFYNNEISEKSEIFDDQFSVERPDGSNFTLKIRSTKLEDSAMYFCASSGPKKRGSTEAFFGQGTRLTVV.

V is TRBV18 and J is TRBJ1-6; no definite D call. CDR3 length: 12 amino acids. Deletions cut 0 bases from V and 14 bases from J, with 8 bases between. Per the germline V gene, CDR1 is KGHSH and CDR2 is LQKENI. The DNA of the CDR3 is TGTGCCAGCTCACCACCGGGGAGAGCCCTCCACTTT. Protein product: CASSPPGRALHF.

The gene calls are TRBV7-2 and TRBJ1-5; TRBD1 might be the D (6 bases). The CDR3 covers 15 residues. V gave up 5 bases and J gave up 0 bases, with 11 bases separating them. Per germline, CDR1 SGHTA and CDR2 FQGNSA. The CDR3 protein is CASSQTGNSNQPQHF. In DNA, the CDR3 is TGTGCCAGCAGCCAAACAGGGAATAGCAATCAGCCCCAGCATTTT. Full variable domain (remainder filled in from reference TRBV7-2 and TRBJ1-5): GAGVSQSPSNKVTEKGKDVELRCDPISGHTALYWYRQSLGQGLEFLIYFQGNSAPDKSGLPSDRFSAERTGGSVSTLTIQRTQQEDSAVYLCASSQTGNSNQPQHFGDGTRLSIL.